The TCR beta chain described here comes from a study of T cell responses to AZD1222 COVID-19 vaccine. CDR1 is SGHTA and CDR2 is FQGNSA in the germline V gene. This CDR3 contains 14 residues. The ends were cut back, 1 base at V and 4 bases at J, with 10 bases in the middle. Study-level findings and limits: Repertoire samples came only from after the peak T cell response. The sample set comprised mostly white British donors with more females, and clonal diversity was possibly underestimated.

Assay: immunoSEQ multiplex PCR; the TCRdb copy retains only in-frame clones and omits some. The sample lists under 150,000 clones; just over 90% were seen once. Remarks on this clone: Its antigen is as yet unknown.

The sequence came from an adult who received the AZD1222 COVID-19 vaccine. V and J are TRBV7-2 and TRBJ1-2; the D is unclear. Material: peripheral blood, obtained 28 days after the second AZD1222 dose. The CDR3 protein is CASSLVGTGYGYTF. The CDR3 DNA sequence: TGTGCCAGCAGCTTAGTGGGTACTGGCTATGGCTACACCTTC.